What follows are 23 T cell receptor beta chains derived from one specimen sequenced in a study of blood T cell repertoires in COVID-19. Sequenced by immunoSEQ multiplex PCR; TCRdb stores in-frame clones only, minus some. The table has about 340,000 clones, around four fifths seen once. Sequenced: peripheral blood. The receptors were gathered from a man under 40 with active or convalescent COVID-19.

The chain recombines TRBV18 with TRBJ1-1; 7 bases line up with TRBD1. The germline V gene has CDR1 KGHSH and CDR2 LQKENI. The trim removed 4 bases at V and 8 bases at J, leaving 19 bases unmatched. The CDR3 runs 17 residues. The DNA for the CDR3 is TGTGCCAGCTCACGACTTCCTTTCAGGGTTGAACAGGGGGAAGCTTTCTTT. Protein sequence: CASSRLPFRVEQGEAFF. The entire variable domain, with the rest obtained from reference TRBV18 and TRBJ1-1, is as follows: NAGVMQNPRHLVRRRGQEARLRCSPMKGHSHVYWYRQLPEEGLKFMVYLQKENIIDESGMPKERFSAEFPKEGPSILRIQQVVRGDSAAYFCASSRLPFRVEQGEAFFGQGTRLTVV.

This clone showed up just a few times. The chain has TRBV4-1 and TRBJ1-3, with 9 bases identical to TRBD1. CDR1 MGHRA and CDR2 YSYEKL come from the germline V gene. CDR3 length: 18 residues. V trimming: 1 base; J trimming: 3 bases; junction bases outside the gene matches: 10. The DNA for the CDR3 is TGCGCCAGCAGCCAAGGACCTACCGGGACAGGGTTTGGAAACACCATATATTTT. It is translated as CASSQGPTGTGFGNTIYF.

The genes are TRBV30 and TRBJ1-3, with a weak D call TRBD1 (5 bases). In germline, CDR1 is GTSNPN, CDR2 SVGIG (reference sequence). V gave up 5 bases and J gave up 0 bases, with 17 bases separating them. The CDR3 has 16 residues. The CDR3: CAWGEKGAHSGNTIYF. The CDR3 DNA reads as TGTGCCTGGGGGGAAAAAGGGGCCCACTCTGGAAACACCATATATTTT. Full variable domain (outside the CDR3, taken from reference TRBV30 and TRBJ1-3): SQTIHQWPATLVQPVGSPLSLECTVEGTSNPNLYWYRQAAGRGLQLLFYSVGIGQISSEVPQNLSASRPQDRQFILSSKKLLLSDSGFYLCAWGEKGAHSGNTIYFGEGSWLTVV.

The chain uses TRBV30 and TRBJ2-5; the match to TRBD2 covers 8 bases. Germline CDR1 and CDR2: GTSNPN and SVGIG (reference sequence). V shed 8 bases and J 5 bases; nucleotides not matched to a gene: 10. The CDR3 length is 13 residues. This CDR3 reads CALQVAGRETQYF. In nucleotides, the CDR3 is TGTGCCCTCCAGGTAGCGGGACGTGAGACCCAGTACTTC.

This clone occurred a few times. The V call is TRBV5-1, the J call TRBJ1-2; 9 nucleotides align to TRBD1. The germline V gene has CDR1 SGHRS and CDR2 YFSETQ. V dropped 2 bases and J dropped 0; count of bases not matched to a gene: 8. This CDR3 is 17 amino acids long. CDR3 loop: CASSFRTGALANYGYTF. Here the CDR3 DNA reads TGCGCCAGCAGCTTCCGGACAGGGGCTTTAGCTAACTATGGCTACACCTTC.

Here the CDR3 reads CASSYSRGWEAFF. CDR3 in DNA: TGTGCCAGCAGTTACTCGAGGGGGTGGGAGGCTTTCTTT. The genes are TRBV6-5 and TRBJ1-1; D is possibly TRBD1 (6 bases). The V end was cut by 0 bases, the J end by 11 bases, with 13 bases between. Germline assignment: CDR1 MNHEY and CDR2 SVGAGI. This CDR3 has 13 amino acids.

The chain has TRBV5-1 and TRBJ1-5; D possibly corresponds to TRBD1 (5 bases). This CDR3 is built from 14 residues. The germline V gene encodes CDR1 SGHRS and CDR2 YFSETQ. Between the trimmed V and J ends, which lost 0 bases and 8 bases, there was a span of 12 bases. The CDR3 reads CASSLAAGQEPQHF. The CDR3 DNA sequence: TGCGCCAGCAGCTTGGCGGCAGGGCAGGAGCCCCAGCATTTT.

This clone has a handful of counts. The chain recombines TRBV28 with TRBJ1-2, with a possible D match to TRBD1 (5 bases). V lost 3 bases and J lost 0, with 11 bases in between. The CDR3 spans 15 residues. The V gene's germline CDR1 is MDHEN and CDR2 SYDVKM. This chain's CDR3 is CASSFLDRTNYGYTF. In DNA, the CDR3 is TGTGCCAGCAGTTTTTTAGACAGAACTAACTATGGCTACACCTTC.

The chain combines TRBV5-1 with TRBJ1-4, with no clear D. The CDR3 has 15 amino acids. Deletions cut 0 bases from V and 7 bases from J, with 13 bases between. From germline, CDR1 is SGHRS and CDR2 YFSETQ. The CDR3, as DNA: TGCGCCAGCAGCTTGGGGGGATCGGCGGGTGAAAAACTGTTTTTT. Amino acid sequence: CASSLGGSAGEKLFF.

V is TRBV5-6 and J is TRBJ1-1; unclear D gene. The ends were cut back, 1 base at V and 3 bases at J, with 7 bases in the middle. Germline CDR1 and CDR2: SGHDT and YYEEEE. The CDR3 is 13 residues long. CDR3 residues: CASSLSTDTEAFF. CDR3 DNA sequence: TGTGCCAGCAGCTTGTCAACGGACACTGAAGCTTTCTTT.

Points on this clone: The sample holds other DNA sequences that translate to the same CDR3. The chain employs TRBV4-1 and TRBJ2-5; the D gene is possibly TRBD1 (5 bases). CDR3 length: 14 amino acids. V was cut by 1 base and J by 2 bases, with 8 bases left in between. Germline V gene sequence: CDR1 MGHRA, CDR2 YSYEKL. CDR3 loop: CASSQGQLQETQYF. The CDR3 DNA reads TGCGCCAGCAGCCAAGGACAGCTACAAGAGACCCAGTACTTC.

This clone was detected only once. The chain employs TRBV9 and TRBJ2-7; TRBD1 might be the D (6 bases). This CDR3 has 15 amino acids. CDR1 is SGDLS, CDR2 YYNGEE, per germline. The V end was cut by 0 bases, the J end by 3 bases, with 13 bases between. The CDR3 sequence: CASSVAPGEVYEQYF. The CDR3, as DNA: TGTGCCAGCAGCGTAGCTCCAGGGGAAGTCTACGAGCAGTACTTC.

V is TRBV28 and J is TRBJ2-7, with D perhaps matching TRBD2 (6 bases). The V end was cut by 5 bases, the J end by 3 bases, with 14 bases between. Germline V lookup: CDR1 MDHEN, CDR2 SYDVKM. CDR3 length equals 14 residues. The DNA for the CDR3 is TGTGCCAGCAGTCTTAGCGGACGCCTCTACGAGCAGTACTTC. Translation: CASSLSGRLYEQYF.

This chain joins TRBV18 and TRBJ1-2, with TRBD1 matching 7 bases. The CDR3 length is 13 residues. Germline V gene data show CDR1 as KGHSH and CDR2 as LQKENI. Germline trimming cut 5 bases from V and 7 bases from J; bases unmatched to any gene: 7. CDR3 DNA: TGTGCCAGCTCAACCGGGACAGAAACTGGCTACACCTTC. Residues: CASSTGTETGYTF.

The chain recombines TRBV27 with TRBJ2-1; TRBD1 matches 9 bases. The CDR3 loop spans 14 amino acids. V trimming: 5 bases; J trimming: 3 bases; junction bases outside the gene matches: 2. The V gene's germline CDR1 is MNHEY and CDR2 SMNVEV (reference sequence). Here the CDR3 reads CASSPGQGYNEQFF. CDR3 sequence (DNA): TGTGCCAGCAGTCCGGGACAGGGCTACAATGAGCAGTTCTTC.

This chain connects TRBV18 to TRBJ1-1; TRBD1 might be the D (6 bases). The CDR3 loop spans 14 amino acids. In germline, CDR1 is KGHSH, CDR2 LQKENI. Trimming shortened V by 3 bases and J by 3 bases, and 11 bases separated the two germline ends. CDR3 coding DNA: TGTGCCAGCTCACCGGGGGCTACGGACACTGAAGCTTTCTTT. Its translation is CASSPGATDTEAFF.

Here the CDR3 reads CASSSLAGATDTQYF. The CDR3, as DNA: TGTGCCAGCAGTTCCTTAGCGGGAGCGACAGATACGCAGTATTTT. This rearrangement joins TRBV28 to TRBJ2-3, with 9 bases that match TRBD2. Losses at the gene ends were 4 bases for V and 3 bases for J; bases not matched to a gene: 5. The germline CDR1 and CDR2 sequences are MDHEN and SYDVKM. The CDR3 length is 15 residues.

V and J are TRBV7-9 and TRBJ2-7; TRBD1 matches 11 bases. Germline V lookup: CDR1 SEHNR, CDR2 FQNEAQ (reference sequence). V shed 4 bases and J 7 bases; nucleotides not matched to a gene: 6. The CDR3 extends over 14 amino acids. The CDR3 is CASSSGTGGWEQYF. The CDR3 DNA sequence: TGTGCCAGCAGCTCCGGGACAGGGGGGTGGGAGCAGTACTTC.

This clone has more than one count but fewer than ten. The chain links TRBV12-1 to TRBJ1-2; the table names TRBD1, a call not compared with the DNA. TRBV12-1 is a documented pseudogene. The CDR3 consists of 13 residues. CDR3 protein: CAGDGTAGRGYTF. The CDR3 region has the DNA TGTGCCGGAGACGGGACAGCTGGACGTGGCTACACCTTC.

The chain has TRBV5-6 and TRBJ2-7, with D tentatively TRBD1 (6 bases). With 0 bases removed from V and 2 bases from J, the gap between germline ends came to 12 bases. In germline, CDR1 is SGHDT, CDR2 YYEEEE. The CDR3 totals 15 residues. CDR3 bases: TGTGCCAGCAGCTTGGGGCAGGGGCCTACCTACGAGCAGTACTTC. It translates to CASSLGQGPTYEQYF.

J is TRBJ2-3 and V is TRBV7-9; TRBD2 agrees at 8 bases. This CDR3 region has 16 residues. From germline, CDR1 is SEHNR and CDR2 FQNEAQ (reference sequence). The V gene end was trimmed by 7 bases and the J gene end by 2 bases; junction bases not matched to a gene: 11. CDR3 sequence: CASIYLSGIPTDTQYF. The CDR3 region has the DNA TGTGCCAGCATATATCTTAGCGGGATTCCCACAGATACGCAGTATTTT. Looking up the rest from reference TRBV7-9 and TRBJ2-3 gives the full variable domain: DTGVSQNPRHKITKRGQNVTFRCDPISEHNRLYWYRQTLGQGPEFLTYFQNEAQLEKSRLLSDRFSAERPKGSFSTLEIQRTEQGDSAMYLCASIYLSGIPTDTQYFGPGTRLTVL.

The chain uses TRBV5-1 and TRBJ2-6; weak D call: TRBD1 (5 bases). Germline V gene data show CDR1 as SGHRS and CDR2 as YFSETQ. CDR3 length: 17 amino acids. Trimming cost V 2 bases and J 4 bases, with 16 bases left between them. The CDR3 DNA reads as TGCGCCAGCAGCTTAGATCAAGGGGCGGCGGGGGCCAACGTCCTGACTTTC. It is translated as CASSLDQGAAGANVLTF.

This clone was picked up one time. V and J are TRBV6-1 and TRBJ2-5, with a possible D match to TRBD2 (6 bases). The CDR3 has 16 amino acids. The germline V and J ends were trimmed by 2 bases and 7 bases, with 20 bases remaining between them. The germline V gene has CDR1 MNHNS and CDR2 SASEGT. Written as DNA, the CDR3 is TGTGCCAGCAGTGAAACCCCCCTGGGGCCCGGGGGGACCCAGTACTTC. This codes for CASSETPLGPGGTQYF.